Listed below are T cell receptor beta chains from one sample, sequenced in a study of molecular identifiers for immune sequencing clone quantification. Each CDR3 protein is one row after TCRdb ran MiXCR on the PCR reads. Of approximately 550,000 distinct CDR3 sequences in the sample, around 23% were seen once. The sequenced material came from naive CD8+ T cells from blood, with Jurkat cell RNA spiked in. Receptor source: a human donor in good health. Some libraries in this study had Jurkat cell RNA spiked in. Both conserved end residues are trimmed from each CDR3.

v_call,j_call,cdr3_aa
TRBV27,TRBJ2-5,ASRARLHQETQY
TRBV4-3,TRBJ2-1,ASSQDLGQGYEQF
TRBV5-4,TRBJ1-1,ASSLDGMNTEAF
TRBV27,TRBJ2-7,ASSPGTSGVYEQY
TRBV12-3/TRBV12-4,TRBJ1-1,ASSPNEDRLVWAF
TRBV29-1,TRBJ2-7,SVEVGGSYEQY
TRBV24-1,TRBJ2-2,ATSDLGMVGPPTNTGELF
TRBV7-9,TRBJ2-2,ASSHNRDRYTGELF
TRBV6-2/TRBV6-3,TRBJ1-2,ASSIDRDDGYT
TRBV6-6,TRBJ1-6,ASRDKASSYNSPLR
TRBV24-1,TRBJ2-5,ATSPGSGQETQY
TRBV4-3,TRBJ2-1,ASSQDPGANGNEQF
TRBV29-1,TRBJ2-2,SVKQGNTGELF
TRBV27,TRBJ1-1,ASSLNGVITEAF
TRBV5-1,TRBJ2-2,ASRVAPGTGELF
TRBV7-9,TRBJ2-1,ASSWPGQGPNEQF
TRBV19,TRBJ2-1,ASSTGGRSYNEQF
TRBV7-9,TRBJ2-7,ASSTSTYEQY
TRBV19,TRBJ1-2,ASSIGILDGYT
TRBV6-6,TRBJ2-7,ASSAGLGPYEQY
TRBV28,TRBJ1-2,ASSFISLGGFPLDSDYGYT
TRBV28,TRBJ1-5,ASSFLQPQH
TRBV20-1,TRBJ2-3,SAGLGGTDTQY
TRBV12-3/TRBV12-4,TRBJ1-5,ASSHYNQPQH
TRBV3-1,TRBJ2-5,ASSQGGLKTQY
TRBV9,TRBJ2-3,ASSVGTAPCTDTQY
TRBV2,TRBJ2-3,ASSEGGRGTDTQY